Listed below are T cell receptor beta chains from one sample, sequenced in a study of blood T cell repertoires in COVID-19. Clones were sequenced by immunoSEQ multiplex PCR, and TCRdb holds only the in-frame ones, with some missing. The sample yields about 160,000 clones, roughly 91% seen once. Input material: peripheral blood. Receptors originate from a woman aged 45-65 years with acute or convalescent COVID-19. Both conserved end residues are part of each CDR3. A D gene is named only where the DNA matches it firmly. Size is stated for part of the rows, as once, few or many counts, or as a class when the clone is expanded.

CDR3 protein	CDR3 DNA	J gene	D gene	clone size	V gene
CASSLIGGNEKLFF	TGTGCCAGCAGCTTAATCGGGGGTAATGAAAAACTGTTTTTT	TRBJ1-4	.	.	TRBV7-2
CASSPCSGELFF	TGTGCCAGCAGCCCATGTTCGGGGGAACTGTTTTTT	TRBJ1-4	.	.	TRBV3-1/TRBV3-2
CASSSGQHYNQPQHF	TGTGCCAGCAGTTCGGGACAGCATTACAATCAGCCCCAGCATTTT	TRBJ1-5	TRBD1	.	TRBV28
CASDQTGRPGELFF	TGTGCTAGTGATCAGACAGGGCGGCCCGGGGAGCTGTTTTTT	TRBJ2-2	TRBD1	.	TRBV12-5
CASSKAKKGGDNEQFF	TGTGCCAGCAGCAAAGCCAAAAAGGGGGGGGACAATGAGCAGTTCTTC	TRBJ2-1	.	.	TRBV21-1
CATSRESSGSQPQHF	TGTGCCACCAGCAGAGAGTCGTCGGGGTCTCAGCCCCAGCATTTT	TRBJ1-5	.	.	TRBV15
CASRQGMNTEAFF	TGTGCCAGTCGACAGGGAATGAACACTGAAGCTTTCTTT	TRBJ1-1	TRBD1	.	TRBV10-3
CASSQDYGVSTEAFF	TGCGCCAGCAGCCAAGACTACGGGGTGAGCACTGAAGCTTTCTTT	TRBJ1-1	.	.	TRBV4-1
CASSPGRPQQGTQYF	TGTGCCAGCAGCCCAGGGCGGCCCCAACAAGGGACCCAGTACTTC	TRBJ2-5	.	.	TRBV2
CAWSGRINEKLFF	TGTGCCTGGAGTGGGCGGATAAATGAAAAACTGTTTTTT	TRBJ1-4	.	once	TRBV30